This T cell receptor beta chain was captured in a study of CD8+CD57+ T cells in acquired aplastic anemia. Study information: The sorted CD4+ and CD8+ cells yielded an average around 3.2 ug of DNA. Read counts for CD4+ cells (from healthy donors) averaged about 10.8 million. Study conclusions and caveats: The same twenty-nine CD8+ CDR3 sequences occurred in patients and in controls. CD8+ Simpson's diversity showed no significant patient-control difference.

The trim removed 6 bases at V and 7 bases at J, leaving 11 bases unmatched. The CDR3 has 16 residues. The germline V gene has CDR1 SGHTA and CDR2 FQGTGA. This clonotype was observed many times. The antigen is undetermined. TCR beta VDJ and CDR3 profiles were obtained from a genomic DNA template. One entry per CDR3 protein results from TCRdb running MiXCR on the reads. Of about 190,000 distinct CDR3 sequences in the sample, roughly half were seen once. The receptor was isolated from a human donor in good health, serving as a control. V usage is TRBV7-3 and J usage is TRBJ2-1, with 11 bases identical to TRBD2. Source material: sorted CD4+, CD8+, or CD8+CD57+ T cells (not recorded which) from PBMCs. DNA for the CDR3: TGTGCCAGCAGACCACTCCTAGCGGGGGGTCAGAATGAGCAGTTCTTC. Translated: CASRPLLAGGQNEQFF.